This TCR beta chain was recovered during a study of Ad26.COV2.S vaccination and SARS-CoV-2 variants. As for the study in general: Intramuscularly, Ad26.COV2.S was given either once or twice, 56 days apart.

The treatment was: around 19 received Ad26.COV2.S at low or high dose, single or two shots; a few received placebo; per-sample allocation not given. Specimens were obtained on day 63 following the first vaccine or placebo injection. An Ad26 vector expressing Wuhan-strain SARS-CoV-2 spike served as the vaccine. The protocol was immunoSEQ multiplex PCR, while the TCRdb copy is restricted to in-frame clones and leaves out a portion. This table holds about 350,000 clones, about 88% found once. Study-wide points: Placebo recipients showed lower spike-specific TCR breadth than vaccinees.

A word on this clone: The antigen is unknown.

The sample consisted of peripheral blood, taken in a trial of Ad26.COV2.S vaccine versus placebo. The sequence derives from a person between 18 and 65 years old who received the Ad26.COV2.S COVID-19 vaccine or a placebo.

Here the CDR3 reads CASSIVLATYNEQFF. DNA of the CDR3: TGTGCCAGTAGTATCGTATTGGCTACTTACAATGAGCAGTTCTTC. This chain connects TRBV19 to TRBJ2-1; no reliable D call. CDR3 length equals 15 residues. The V gene's germline CDR1 is LNHDA and CDR2 SQIVND (reference sequence). Deletions cut 3 bases from V and 4 bases from J, with 13 bases between.